This TCR beta chain comes out of a study of T-cell reconstitution after alpha-beta-depleted transplantation in children. A library of TCRbeta sequences, prepared with unique molecular identifiers, was generated. TCRdb called the PCR reads again in MiXCR, with one record for every CDR3 protein. The top ten hold roughly 5.4% of the sample, which has hundreds of thousands of distinct CDR3 sequences, approximately 13% seen once. The germline V gene encodes CDR1 SEHNR and CDR2 FQNEAQ (reference sequence). V was trimmed by 0 bases and J by 5 bases, leaving 4 bases between them. This CDR3 is 12 amino acids long. About this clonotype: This may arise from a read error, as a much more abundant clone is one base away.

This chain joins TRBV7-9 and TRBJ2-5; D unclear. The sample was PBMCs from the stem cell graft donor, taken from the stem cell graft. This clonotype was sampled from a human donor who donated a stem cell graft to a child with combined immunodeficiency. DNA for the CDR3: TGTGCCAGCAGCTTAGCCGTGGAGACCCAGTACTTC. Encoded protein: CASSLAVETQYF.